The present entry profiles one TCR beta chain with its context. Germline-derived CDR1 and CDR2 are MNHNS and SASEGT. The CDR3 spans 16 residues. V trimming: 3 bases; J trimming: 4 bases; junction bases outside the gene matches: 7. The data are from a study of T cell changes during pregnancy in multiple sclerosis. The method was immunoSEQ multiplex PCR; TCRdb's version includes in-frame clones alone and lacks a portion of them. The profile shows about 40,000 clones, roughly 90% of them singletons. J is TRBJ1-4 and V is TRBV6-1, with 8 bases aligning to TRBD1. The specimen was CD8+ T cells from peripheral blood mononuclear cells, collected in the first trimester of pregnancy. The receptor was isolated from a female donor with multiple sclerosis, enrolled in a pregnancy study. Here the CDR3 reads CASSDRGPPYNEKLFF. The CDR3 bases are TGTGCCAGCAGTGACAGGGGGCCACCGTATAATGAAAAACTGTTTTTT.